This T cell receptor beta chain comes out of a study of blood T cell repertoires in COVID-19. Study-level information: Sites across the United States, Italy and Spain contributed samples from acute and convalescent COVID-19. T cells, B-cell-depleted T cells, or PBMCs supplied cDNA or gDNA.

Per the germline V gene, CDR1 is GTSNPN and CDR2 is SVGIG (reference sequence). The CDR3 runs 15 residues. Trimming cost V 1 base and J 8 bases; bases outside gene matches: 10. Methods used by the authors: Nucleated cell counts were estimated from reference gene primer amplification. Generated by immunoSEQ multiplex PCR, the TCRdb table keeps only in-frame clones and is missing some. That table gives V, J and clone size, and the DNA gave D and trimming. The sample lists 30,000 to 45,000 clones; 87% were seen once. V and J are TRBV30 and TRBJ2-7; 11 bases map to TRBD1. Sample: peripheral blood. The TCR originated in a human donor in a cohort sampled during active COVID-19. CDR3 in DNA: TGTGCCTGGAGTGAAGGAGGGACAGGGGGGTCACAGCAGTACTTC. Its protein is CAWSEGGTGGSQQYF.